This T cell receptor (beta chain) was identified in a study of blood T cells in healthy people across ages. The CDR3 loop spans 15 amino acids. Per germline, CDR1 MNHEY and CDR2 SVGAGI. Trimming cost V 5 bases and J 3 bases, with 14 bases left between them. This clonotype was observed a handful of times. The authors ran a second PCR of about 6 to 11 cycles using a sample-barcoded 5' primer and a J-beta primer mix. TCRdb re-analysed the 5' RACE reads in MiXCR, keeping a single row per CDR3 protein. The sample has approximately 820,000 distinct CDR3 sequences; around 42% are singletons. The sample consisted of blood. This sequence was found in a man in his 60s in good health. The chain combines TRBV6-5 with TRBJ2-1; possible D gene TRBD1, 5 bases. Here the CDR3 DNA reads TGTGCCAGCAGTCCTTCGACAGATTACTACAATGAGCAGTTCTTC. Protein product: CASSPSTDYYNEQFF.